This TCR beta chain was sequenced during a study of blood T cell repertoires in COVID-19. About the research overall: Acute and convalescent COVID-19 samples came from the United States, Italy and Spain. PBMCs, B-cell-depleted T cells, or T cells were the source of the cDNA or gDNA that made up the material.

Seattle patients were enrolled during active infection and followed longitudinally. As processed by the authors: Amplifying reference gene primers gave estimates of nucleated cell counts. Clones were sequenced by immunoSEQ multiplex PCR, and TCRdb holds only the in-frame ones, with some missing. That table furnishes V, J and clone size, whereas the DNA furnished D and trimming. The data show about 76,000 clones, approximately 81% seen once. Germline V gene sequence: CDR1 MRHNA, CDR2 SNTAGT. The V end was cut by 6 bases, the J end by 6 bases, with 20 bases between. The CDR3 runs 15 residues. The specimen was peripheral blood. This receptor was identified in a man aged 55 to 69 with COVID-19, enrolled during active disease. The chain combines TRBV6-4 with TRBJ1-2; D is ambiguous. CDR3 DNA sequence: TGTGCCAGCAGCCCCGAATTTGGGGAGTTAGATGGCTACACCTTC. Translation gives CASSPEFGELDGYTF.